The sequence of this TCR beta chain was determined in a study of OX40 agonist ivuxolimab in advanced cancers. About the study: Prior checkpoint blockade (anti-PD-1, anti-PD-L1 or anti-CTLA-4) was permitted; around 40% had it. Regarding the study as a whole: Averaging showed that CD8+ T cells had more expanded clones than CD4+ did. Normalized T-cell clonal expansion was also low in a subset of nonresponders.

Generated by immunoSEQ multiplex PCR, the TCRdb table keeps only in-frame clones and is missing some. Among 75,000 to 100,000 clones listed, approximately 80% were seen once. Patients who had autoimmune disease history or got systemic immunosuppression were left out. Worth noting for this clone: Its antigen is unidentified.

This TCR was recovered from an adult with an advanced solid tumor such as melanoma, head and neck, liver or kidney cancer. The sample was CD4+ or CD8+ T cells sorted from blood, taken in a trial of the OX40 agonist ivuxolimab.

CDR3 protein: CASTPGFGNTIYF. CDR3 nucleotides: TGTGCCAGCACCCCCGGGTTCGGAAACACCATATATTTT. This chain links TRBV6-5 with TRBJ1-3; D is uncertain. This CDR3 spans 13 amino acids. Looked up from germline, CDR1 is MNHEY and CDR2 is SVGAGI. Between the trimmed V and J ends, which lost 7 bases and 4 bases, there was a span of 11 bases.